The 18 T cell receptor beta chains in this list originate from one sample, sequenced in a study of T cell changes during pregnancy in multiple sclerosis. Data came from immunoSEQ multiplex PCR; TCRdb stores just in-frame clones and leaves some out. The table lists about 49,000 clones, almost 90% of them singletons. Source: peripheral blood, taken after pregnancy. The receptors come from a female donor in good health, enrolled as a control in a pregnancy study.

The V gene is TRBV4-1, the J gene TRBJ1-2, with D possibly being TRBD1 (6 bases). Trimming shortened V by 2 bases and J by 3 bases, and 13 bases separated the two germline ends. The CDR3 loop spans 15 amino acids. CDR1 is MGHRA and CDR2 is YSYEKL in the germline V gene. In DNA, the CDR3 is TGCGCCAGCAGCCAACCCGGACAGCTGGACTATGGCTACACCTTC. It encodes CASSQPGQLDYGYTF.

This chain links TRBV7-3 with TRBJ1-1, with 9 bases identical to TRBD1. V lost 1 base, J lost 4 bases, and 4 bases stayed unmatched. There are 15 residues in the CDR3. Germline V gene sequence: CDR1 SGHTA, CDR2 FQGTGA. The CDR3 region is CASSLNRGRGTEAFF. CDR3 in DNA: TGTGCCAGCAGCTTAAACAGGGGGCGGGGCACTGAAGCTTTCTTT. The full variable domain, its missing parts supplied by reference TRBV7-3 and TRBJ1-1, is GAGVSQTPSNKVTEKGKYVELRCDPISGHTALYWYRQSLGQGPEFLIYFQGTGAADDSGLPNDRFFAVRPEGSVSTLKIQRTERGDSAVYLCASSLNRGRGTEAFFGQGTRLTVV.

This clone came up once. The chain couples TRBV2 to TRBJ2-2, with a tentative D call TRBD1 (6 bases). V was pared by 6 bases and J by 8 bases, with 16 bases between. CDR1 is SNHLY, CDR2 FYNNEI, per germline. This CDR3 spans 14 amino acids. CDR3 sequence reads: CASSPRTAGGELFF. In nucleotides, the CDR3 is TGTGCCAGCAGCCCTAGGACAGCCGGAGGGGAGCTGTTTTTT. The entire variable domain, with the rest obtained from reference TRBV2 and TRBJ2-2, is as follows: EPEVTQTPSHQVTQMGQEVILRCVPISNHLYFYWYRQILGQKVEFLVSFYNNEISEKSEIFDDQFSVERPDGSNFTLKIRSTKLEDSAMYFCASSPRTAGGELFFGEGSRLTVL.

The chain employs TRBV28 and TRBJ2-3, with 10 bases aligning to TRBD2. The CDR3 contains 16 residues. The germline CDR1 and CDR2 sequences are MDHEN and SYDVKM. V shed 5 bases, J shed 2 bases, and the junction held 7 bases outside the gene matches. The CDR3: CASSPRTSGYTDTQYF. The CDR3 coding sequence is TGTGCCAGCAGTCCGAGGACTAGCGGTTACACAGATACGCAGTATTTT.

V gene TRBV11-1 combines with J gene TRBJ2-1; D might be TRBD1 (6 bases). Deletions cut 8 bases from V and 6 bases from J, with 11 bases between. The CDR3 length is 12 residues. Germline loops: CDR1 SGHAT, CDR2 FQDESV (reference sequence). The CDR3 DNA reads TGTGCCAGCCAGGGGATCTTCAATGAGCAGTTCTTC. Protein: CASQGIFNEQFF.

J is TRBJ2-7 and V is TRBV5-4; 8 nucleotides line up with TRBD2. Germline V gene lookup returns CDR1 SGHNT and CDR2 YYREEE (reference sequence). The J segment lost 1 base and the V segment lost 3 bases, leaving 6 bases of the junction unmatched. CDR3 length equals 15 residues. DNA of the CDR3: TGTGCCAGCAGCTCGGCGCGGGGGGCGTCCTACGAGCAGTACTTC. Its translation: CASSSARGASYEQYF.

The chain is built from TRBV7-2 and TRBJ2-1; 9 nucleotides match TRBD2. CDR1 is SGHTA and CDR2 is FQGNSA in the germline V gene. J lost 0 bases, V lost 5 bases, and 8 bases had no gene match. The CDR3 runs to 17 residues. The CDR3 region has the DNA TGTGCCAGCAGCCCGAGACTAGCGGACAGCTCCTACAATGAGCAGTTCTTC. It codes for CASSPRLADSSYNEQFF.

The V and J genes are TRBV27 and TRBJ1-3; 7 nucleotides agree with TRBD1. The CDR3 consists of 16 residues. Germline trimming cut 6 bases from V and 0 bases from J; bases unmatched to any gene: 8. Germline V gene sequence: CDR1 MNHEY, CDR2 SMNVEV (reference sequence). The CDR3, as DNA: TGTGCCAGCAGCCTCACCGGGACAGCCTCTGGAAACACCATATATTTT. This sequence encodes CASSLTGTASGNTIYF.

The chain recombines TRBV4-1 with TRBJ2-1; TRBD2 matches 7 bases. Unmatched junction bases numbered 15, after V lost 6 bases and J lost 7 bases. Per the germline V gene, CDR1 is MGHRA and CDR2 is YSYEKL. CDR3 size: 16 residues. CDR3 DNA sequence: TGCGCCAGCAGGAGGTTAAGGGAGGGCCCTGGTAATGAGCAGTTCTTC. Translating it yields CASRRLREGPGNEQFF.

The chain employs TRBV5-1 and TRBJ1-4, with 7 positions matching TRBD1. Germline V gene data show CDR1 as SGHRS and CDR2 as YFSETQ. This CDR3 is built from 16 residues. V lost 3 bases and J lost 7; bases outside the gene matches: 12. CDR3 nucleotide sequence: TGCGCCAGCAGCTCGACAGGGCTAGGGGCGGGTGAAAAACTGTTTTTT. Amino acid sequence: CASSSTGLGAGEKLFF.

The chain joins TRBV30 to TRBJ2-7; D might be TRBD1 (5 bases). V was cut by 4 bases and J by 5 bases, with 18 bases left in between. Germline V gene data show CDR1 as GTSNPN and CDR2 as SVGIG (reference sequence). The CDR3 has 14 amino acids. The CDR3 sequence: CAWNRGQGAHEQYF. The CDR3 nucleotides read TGTGCCTGGAATCGTGGGCAGGGCGCCCACGAGCAGTACTTC.

The sample holds one count of this clone. The genes are TRBV30 and TRBJ1-3, with 7 bases that match TRBD1. J was trimmed by 3 bases and V by 8 bases; bases with no gene match: 4. Looked up from germline, CDR1 is GTSNPN and CDR2 is SVGIG (reference sequence). The CDR3 sequence is 12 residues long. CDR3 in DNA: TGTGCCGGGGCAGGGGGTGGAAACACCATATATTTT. Translation: CAGAGGGNTIYF.

This clone was seen a handful of times. The rearrangement uses TRBV7-6 and TRBJ1-6; D gene ambiguous. The CDR3 extends over 15 amino acids. Germline CDR1 is SGHVS and CDR2 is FNYEAQ. The ends were cut back, 1 base at V and 5 bases at J, with 9 bases in the middle. As DNA, the CDR3 is TGTGCCAGCAGCTTAGACGGGTCGCATAATTCACCCCTCCACTTT. This encodes CASSLDGSHNSPLHF.

This clone appeared a single time. V gene TRBV12-5 combines with J gene TRBJ2-7; possibly TRBD1 for D (6 bases). V shed 4 bases and J shed 3 bases, with 10 bases lying between them. CDR1 and CDR2 (germline): LGHNT, FRNRAP. This CDR3 contains 13 residues. CDR3 sequence (DNA): TGTGCTAGTGGTTCGCTGACAGGCTACGAGCAGTACTTC. Translating it yields CASGSLTGYEQYF.

The chain recombines TRBV11-2 with TRBJ2-7, with 10 bases fitting TRBD1. CDR1 is SGHAT, CDR2 FQNNGV, per germline. The CDR3 extends over 15 amino acids. The ends lost 5 bases at V and 2 bases at J; junction bases unmatched: 6. CDR3: CASSGRGTGAYEQYF. The CDR3 DNA reads as TGTGCCAGCAGCGGCAGAGGGACAGGGGCCTACGAGCAGTACTTC. Variable domain in full (rest from reference TRBV11-2 and TRBJ2-7): EAGVAQSPRYKIIEKRQSVAFWCNPISGHATLYWYQQILGQGPKLLIQFQNNGVVDDSQLPKDRFSAERLKGVDSTLKIQPAKLEDSAVYLCASSGRGTGAYEQYFGPGTRLTVT.

The genes are TRBV5-4 and TRBJ2-5; D is possibly TRBD1 (6 bases). The ends were cut back, 4 bases at V and 5 bases at J, with 15 bases in the middle. The germline CDR1 and CDR2 sequences are SGHNT and YYREEE (reference sequence). The CDR3 is 14 amino acids. CDR3 residues: CASSTEGGMETQYF. CDR3 in DNA: TGTGCCAGCAGCACCGAAGGGGGTATGGAGACCCAGTACTTC.

The chain uses TRBV2 and TRBJ1-1; the match to TRBD1 covers 9 bases. The CDR3 loop spans 14 amino acids. V shed 4 bases, J shed 8 bases, and the junction held 8 bases outside the gene matches. Germline lookup yields CDR1 SNHLY and CDR2 FYNNEI. CDR3 amino acids: CASSAQGTGLEAFF. The CDR3 nucleotides read TGTGCCAGCAGTGCTCAGGGGACAGGGTTGGAAGCTTTCTTT.

The rearrangement links TRBV13 to TRBJ2-3; D possibly corresponds to TRBD2 (5 bases). The germline gives CDR1 PRHDT, CDR2 FYEKMQ (reference sequence). V lost 4 bases, J lost 5 bases, and 10 bases lay in between. This CDR3 is 13 amino acids long. The CDR3 spells CASSSTRVDTQYF. The CDR3, as DNA: TGTGCCAGCAGCTCAACGAGGGTAGATACGCAGTATTTT.